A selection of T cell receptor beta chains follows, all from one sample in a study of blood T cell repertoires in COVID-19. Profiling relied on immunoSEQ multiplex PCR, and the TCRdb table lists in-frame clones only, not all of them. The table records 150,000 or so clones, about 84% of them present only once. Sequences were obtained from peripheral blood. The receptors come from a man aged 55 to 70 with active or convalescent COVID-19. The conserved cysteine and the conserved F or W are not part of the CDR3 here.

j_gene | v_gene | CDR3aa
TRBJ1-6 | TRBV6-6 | ASSTGQAGSPLH
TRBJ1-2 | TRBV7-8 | ASSLAATGARGYT
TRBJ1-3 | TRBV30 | AWRVQGASGNTIY
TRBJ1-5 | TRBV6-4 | ASTEGAVSNQPQH
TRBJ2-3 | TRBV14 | ASSQRASGRRSDTQY
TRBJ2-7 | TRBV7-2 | ASSRRDSSYEQY
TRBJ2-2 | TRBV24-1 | ATGQGNTGELF
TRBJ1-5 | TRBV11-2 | ASSLVINQPQH
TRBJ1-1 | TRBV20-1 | SARRQTEAF
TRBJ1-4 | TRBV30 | AWRAYGGIEKLF
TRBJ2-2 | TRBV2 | ASSEDGIGELF